This T cell receptor (beta chain) was found in a study of monozygotic twins with inflammatory bowel disease. Study conclusions and caveats: Researchers report that IBD patients shared fewer clonotypes with others than healthy twins, especially amid disease activity.

After re-calling the 5' RACE reads, TCRdb lists one entry per CDR3 protein, DNA absent. The sample's table shows 400,000 to 500,000 distinct CDR3 sequences. Concerning this clonotype: Its antigen is not identified.

The material sequenced was blood. The receptor comes from a human donor with ulcerative colitis or Crohn's disease, or a healthy co-twin of an affected twin (not recorded which).

This CDR3 reads CASTIWAGELFF. The V gene is TRBV12-3 or TRBV12-4, the J gene TRBJ2-2. CDR3 length equals 12 residues.